The 9 T cell receptor beta chains given below trace back to one sample, sequenced in a study of T cell responses to AZD1222 COVID-19 vaccine. Assay: immunoSEQ multiplex PCR; the TCRdb copy retains only in-frame clones and omits some. Here the sample spans 100,000 or so clones, over 75% being singletons. The sample here was peripheral blood, taken on day 0 of AZD1222 vaccination. These receptors all stem from an adult in good health.

There are a few counts of this clone. The chain has TRBV28 and TRBJ2-2; no clear D gene. V was cut by 4 bases and J by 6 bases, with 15 bases left in between. This CDR3 contains 15 residues. Germline V gene lookup returns CDR1 MDHEN and CDR2 SYDVKM. CDR3: CASSSLRVLSGELFF. The CDR3 DNA reads TGTGCCAGCAGTTCCCTTCGCGTCCTTTCCGGGGAGCTGTTTTTT.

J is TRBJ2-5 and V is TRBV5-1, with TRBD2 as a possible D gene (5 bases). V was cut by 4 bases and J by 1 base, with 23 bases left in between. The germline V gene encodes CDR1 SGHRS and CDR2 YFSETQ. The CDR3 totals 18 residues. The CDR3 loop reads CASSLQLGIEGSQETQYF. Here the CDR3 DNA reads TGCGCCAGCAGCCTACAATTGGGGATTGAGGGTAGCCAAGAGACCCAGTACTTC. Variable domain in full (rest from reference TRBV5-1 and TRBJ2-5): KAGVTQTPRYLIKTRGQQVTLSCSPISGHRSVSWYQQTPGQGLQFLFEYFSETQRNKGNFPGRFSGRQFSNSRSEMNVSTLELGDSALYLCASSLQLGIEGSQETQYFGPGTRLLVL.

The CDR3 DNA follows: TGTGCCACCAGCAGAGATGGGGGGGGCTATGGCTACACCTTC. The encoded protein is CATSRDGGGYGYTF. The rearrangement uses TRBV15 and TRBJ1-2; possible D gene TRBD1, 5 bases. In germline, CDR1 is LNHNV, CDR2 YYDKDF (reference sequence). CDR3 size: 14 residues. With 0 bases removed from V and 4 bases from J, the gap between germline ends came to 9 bases.

The chain combines TRBV12-3 or TRBV12-4 with TRBJ1-2, with 7 bases aligning to TRBD1. This CDR3 region has 13 residues. V lost 7 bases to trimming and J lost 3 bases; unmatched junction nucleotides: 5. The CDR3: CASIRQGDYGYTF. CDR3 sequence (DNA): TGTGCCAGCATCCGACAGGGTGACTATGGCTACACCTTC.

The chain has TRBV5-6 and TRBJ1-5; possible D gene TRBD1, 5 bases. The CDR3 contains 16 residues. CDR1 and CDR2 from the germline V gene are SGHDT and YYEEEE. V lost 2 bases and J lost 0, with 12 bases in between. The CDR3 coding sequence is TGTGCCAGCAGCTTTCTTCAGGGAGATAGCAATCAGCCCCAGCATTTT. Translated, it gives CASSFLQGDSNQPQHF.

The chain joins TRBV19 to TRBJ2-3; the D gene is possibly TRBD1 (6 bases). Between the trimmed V and J ends, which lost 3 bases and 2 bases, there was a span of 9 bases. CDR3 length: 14 residues. Per the germline V gene, CDR1 is LNHDA and CDR2 is SQIVND (reference sequence). In DNA, the CDR3 is TGTGCCAGTAGTATGGGGGCTCACACAGATACGCAGTATTTT. It codes for CASSMGAHTDTQYF. Combining the CDR3 with reference TRBV19 and TRBJ2-3 gives the whole variable domain DGGITQSPKYLFRKEGQNVTLSCEQNLNHDAMYWYRQDPGQGLRLIYYSQIVNDFQKGDIAEGYSVSREKKESFPLTVTSAQKNPTAFYLCASSMGAHTDTQYFGPGTRLTVL.

The V and J genes are TRBV19 and TRBJ2-3; D gene unclear. The V and J ends lost 7 bases and 0 bases respectively, with 8 bases between them. The CDR3 loop spans 13 amino acids. Germline V gene data show CDR1 as LNHDA and CDR2 as SQIVND (reference sequence). CDR3: CASNERSTDTQYF. The CDR3 coding sequence is TGTGCCAGTAATGAAAGGAGCACAGATACGCAGTATTTT.

The chain couples TRBV7-2 to TRBJ1-6; 10 bases agree with TRBD1. This CDR3 comprises 17 residues. The V gene's germline CDR1 is SGHTA and CDR2 FQGNSA. With 5 bases clipped from V and 10 bases from J, the junction kept 14 bases outside the gene matches. In DNA form, the CDR3 reads TGTGCCAGCAGCCCACAATCAAGACAGGGGGCAGGGTCACCCCTCCACTTT. Its translation: CASSPQSRQGAGSPLHF. Together with reference TRBV7-2 and TRBJ1-6, the CDR3 gives the full variable domain: GAGVSQSPSNKVTEKGKDVELRCDPISGHTALYWYRQSLGQGLEFLIYFQGNSAPDKSGLPSDRFSAERTGGSVSTLTIQRTQQEDSAVYLCASSPQSRQGAGSPLHFGNGTRLTVT.

The chain links TRBV3-1 (or the pseudogene TRBV3-2) to TRBJ1-6; D may be TRBD1 (5 bases). The CDR3 totals 15 residues. Germline-derived CDR1 and CDR2 are LGHDT and YNNKEL (reference sequence). Deletions cut 0 bases from V and 11 bases from J, with 14 bases between. The CDR3 DNA sequence: TGTGCCAGCAGCCAAGATTGGGGGGGGAGAACACCCCTCCACTTT. This translates into CASSQDWGGRTPLHF.